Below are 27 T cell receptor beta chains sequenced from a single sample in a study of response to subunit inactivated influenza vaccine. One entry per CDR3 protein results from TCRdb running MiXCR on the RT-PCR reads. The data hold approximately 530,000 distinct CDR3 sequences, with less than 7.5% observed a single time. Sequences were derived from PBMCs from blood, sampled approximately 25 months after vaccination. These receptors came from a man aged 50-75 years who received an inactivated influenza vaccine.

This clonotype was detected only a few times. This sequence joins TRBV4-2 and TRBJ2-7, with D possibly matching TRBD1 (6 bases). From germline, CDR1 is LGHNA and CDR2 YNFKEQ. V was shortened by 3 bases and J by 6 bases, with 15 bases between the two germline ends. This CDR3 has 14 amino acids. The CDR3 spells CASSQAGTPSEQYF. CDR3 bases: TGTGCCAGCAGCCAGGCCGGGACACCTTCCGAGCAGTACTTC.

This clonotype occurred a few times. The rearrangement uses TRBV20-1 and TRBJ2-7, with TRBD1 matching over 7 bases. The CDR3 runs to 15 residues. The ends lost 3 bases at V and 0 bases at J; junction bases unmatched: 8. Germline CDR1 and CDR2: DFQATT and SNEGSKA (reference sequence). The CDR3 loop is CSASRTGVGSYEQYF. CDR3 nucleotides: TGCAGTGCTAGTAGGACAGGTGTGGGCTCCTACGAGCAGTACTTC.

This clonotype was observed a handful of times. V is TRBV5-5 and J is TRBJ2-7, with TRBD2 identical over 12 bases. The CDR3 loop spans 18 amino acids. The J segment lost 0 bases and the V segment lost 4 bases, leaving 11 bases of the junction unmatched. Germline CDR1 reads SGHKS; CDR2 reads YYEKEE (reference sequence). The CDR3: CASSTTSGGNLFSYEQYF. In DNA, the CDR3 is TGTGCCAGCAGCACAACTAGCGGGGGGAACTTATTCTCCTACGAGCAGTACTTC.

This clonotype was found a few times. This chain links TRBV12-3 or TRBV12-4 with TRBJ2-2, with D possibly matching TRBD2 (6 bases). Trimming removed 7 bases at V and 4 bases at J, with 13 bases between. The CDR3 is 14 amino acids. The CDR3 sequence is CASTRERVTGELFF. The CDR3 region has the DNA TGTGCCAGCACCCGGGAGAGGGTCACCGGGGAGCTGTTTTTT.

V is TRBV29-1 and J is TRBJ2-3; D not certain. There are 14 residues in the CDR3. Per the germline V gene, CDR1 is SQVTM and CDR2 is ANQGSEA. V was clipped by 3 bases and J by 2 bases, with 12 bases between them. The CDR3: CSVDRWGSTDTQYF. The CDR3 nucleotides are TGCAGCGTTGATAGGTGGGGATCCACAGATACGCAGTATTTT.

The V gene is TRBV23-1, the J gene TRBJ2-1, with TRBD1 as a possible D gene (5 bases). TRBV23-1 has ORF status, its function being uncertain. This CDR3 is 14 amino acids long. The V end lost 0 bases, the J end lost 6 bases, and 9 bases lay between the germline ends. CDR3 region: CASSQSGQFNEQFF. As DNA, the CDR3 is TGCGCCAGCAGTCAATCGGGGCAGTTCAATGAGCAGTTCTTC.

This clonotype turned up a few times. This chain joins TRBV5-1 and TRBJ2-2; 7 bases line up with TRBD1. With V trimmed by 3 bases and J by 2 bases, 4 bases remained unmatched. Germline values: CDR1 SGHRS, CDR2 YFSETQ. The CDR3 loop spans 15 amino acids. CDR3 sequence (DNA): TGCGCCAGCAGCTATAGGGACAGCAACACCGGGGAGCTGTTTTTT. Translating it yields CASSYRDSNTGELFF.

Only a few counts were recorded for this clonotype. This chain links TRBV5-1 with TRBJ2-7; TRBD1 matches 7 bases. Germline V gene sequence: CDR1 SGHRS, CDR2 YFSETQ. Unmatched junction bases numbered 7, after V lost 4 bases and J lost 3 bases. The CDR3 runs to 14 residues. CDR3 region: CASSDRTGNYEQYF. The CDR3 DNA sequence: TGCGCCAGCAGCGATCGGACAGGTAACTACGAGCAGTACTTC.

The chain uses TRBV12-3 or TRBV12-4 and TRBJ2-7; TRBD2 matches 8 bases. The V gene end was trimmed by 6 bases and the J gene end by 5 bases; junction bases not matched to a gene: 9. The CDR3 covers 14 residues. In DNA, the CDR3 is TGTGCCAGCAGCGGGGACGGGAGGGGGAACGAGCAGTACTTC. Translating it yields CASSGDGRGNEQYF.

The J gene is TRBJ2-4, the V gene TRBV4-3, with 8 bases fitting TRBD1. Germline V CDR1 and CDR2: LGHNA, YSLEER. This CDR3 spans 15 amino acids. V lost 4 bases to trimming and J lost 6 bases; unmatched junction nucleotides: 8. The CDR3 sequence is CASSRVTGGRNIQYF. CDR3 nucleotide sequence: TGCGCCAGCAGCCGGGTTACAGGGGGTAGAAACATTCAGTACTTC.

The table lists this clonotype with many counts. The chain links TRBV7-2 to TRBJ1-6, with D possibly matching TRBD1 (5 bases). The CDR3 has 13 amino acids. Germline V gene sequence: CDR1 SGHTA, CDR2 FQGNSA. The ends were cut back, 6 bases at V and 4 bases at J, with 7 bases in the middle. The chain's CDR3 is CASRAGYNSPLHF. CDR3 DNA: TGTGCCAGCAGGGCAGGGTATAATTCACCCCTCCACTTT.

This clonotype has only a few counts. In DNA, the CDR3 is TGTGCCAGCAGCACCCGGGACAGGGTGTTTCAATACGAGCAGTACTTC. It specifies CASSTRDRVFQYEQYF. J is TRBJ2-7 and V is TRBV21-1; TRBD1, the table's D call, lacks a check against the DNA. TRBV21-1 represents a pseudogene. The CDR3 loop spans 16 amino acids.

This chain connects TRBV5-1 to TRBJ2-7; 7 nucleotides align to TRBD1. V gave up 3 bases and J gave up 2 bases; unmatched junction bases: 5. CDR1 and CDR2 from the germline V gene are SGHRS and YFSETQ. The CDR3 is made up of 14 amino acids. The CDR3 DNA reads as TGCGCCAGCAGCTCGACAGGGATCCCCTACGAGCAGTACTTC. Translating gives CASSSTGIPYEQYF. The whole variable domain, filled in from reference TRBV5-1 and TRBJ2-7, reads KAGVTQTPRYLIKTRGQQVTLSCSPISGHRSVSWYQQTPGQGLQFLFEYFSETQRNKGNFPGRFSGRQFSNSRSEMNVSTLELGDSALYLCASSSTGIPYEQYFGPGTRLTVT.

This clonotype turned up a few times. Here the CDR3 reads CSALETVSPQHF. The CDR3 DNA is TGCAGTGCTCTGGAAACGGTGTCGCCCCAGCATTTT. This chain connects TRBV20-1 to TRBJ1-5; D is ambiguous. Germline V CDR1 and CDR2: DFQATT, SNEGSKA (reference sequence). The CDR3 sequence is 12 residues long. V gave up 5 bases and J gave up 9 bases, with 14 bases separating them.

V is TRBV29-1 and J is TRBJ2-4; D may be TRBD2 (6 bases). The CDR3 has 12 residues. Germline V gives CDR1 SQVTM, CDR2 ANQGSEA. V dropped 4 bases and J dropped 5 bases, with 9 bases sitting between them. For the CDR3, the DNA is TGCAGCGTTGCAGCGGGCCAAAACATTCAGTACTTC. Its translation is CSVAAGQNIQYF.

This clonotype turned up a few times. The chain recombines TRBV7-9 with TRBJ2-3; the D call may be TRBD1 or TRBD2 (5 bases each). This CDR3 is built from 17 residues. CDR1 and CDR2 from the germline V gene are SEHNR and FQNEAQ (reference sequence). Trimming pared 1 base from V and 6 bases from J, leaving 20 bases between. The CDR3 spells CASSLVVGTPKRDTQYF. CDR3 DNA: TGTGCCAGCAGCTTAGTAGTCGGGACCCCGAAACGGGATACGCAGTATTTT.

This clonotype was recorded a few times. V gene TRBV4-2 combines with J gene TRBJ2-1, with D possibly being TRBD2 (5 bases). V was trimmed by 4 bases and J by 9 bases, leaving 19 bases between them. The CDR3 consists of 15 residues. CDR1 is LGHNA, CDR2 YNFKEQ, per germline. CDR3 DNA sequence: TGTGCCAGCAGCCTCACTGGAGACGGGGTTGGTGAGCAGTTCTTC. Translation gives CASSLTGDGVGEQFF.

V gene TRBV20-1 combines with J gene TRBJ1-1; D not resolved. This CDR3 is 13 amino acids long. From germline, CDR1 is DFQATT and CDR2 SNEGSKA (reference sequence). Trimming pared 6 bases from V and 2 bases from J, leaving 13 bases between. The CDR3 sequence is CSAPTSGNTEAFF. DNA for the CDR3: TGCAGTGCGCCCACTTCAGGTAACACTGAAGCTTTCTTT.

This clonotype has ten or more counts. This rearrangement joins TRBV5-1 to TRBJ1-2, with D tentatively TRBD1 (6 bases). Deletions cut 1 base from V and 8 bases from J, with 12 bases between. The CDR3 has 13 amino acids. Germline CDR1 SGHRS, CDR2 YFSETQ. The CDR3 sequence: CASSLSDRSGYTF. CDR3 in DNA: TGCGCCAGCAGCTTGTCGGACAGAAGCGGCTACACCTTC.

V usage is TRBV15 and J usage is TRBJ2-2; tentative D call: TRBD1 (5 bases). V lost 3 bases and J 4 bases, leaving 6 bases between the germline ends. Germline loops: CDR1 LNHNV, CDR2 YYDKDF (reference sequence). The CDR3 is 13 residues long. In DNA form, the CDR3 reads TGTGCCACCAGCAGCAGGGTCACCGGGGAGCTGTTTTTT. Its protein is CATSSRVTGELFF.

CDR3 protein: CASSLGQGYTEAFF. DNA for the CDR3: TGTGCCAGCAGCTTAGGACAGGGTTACACTGAAGCTTTCTTT. This chain links TRBV11-2 with TRBJ1-1; 7 nucleotides match TRBD1. V lost 1 base and J lost 3; bases outside the gene matches: 2. Germline V lookup: CDR1 SGHAT, CDR2 FQNNGV. This CDR3 has 14 amino acids.

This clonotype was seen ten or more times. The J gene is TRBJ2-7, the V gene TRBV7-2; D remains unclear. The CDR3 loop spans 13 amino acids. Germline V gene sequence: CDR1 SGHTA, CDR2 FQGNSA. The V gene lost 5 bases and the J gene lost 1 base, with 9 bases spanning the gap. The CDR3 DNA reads TGTGCCAGCAGCCTCCTTCAATCCTACGAGCAGTACTTC. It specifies CASSLLQSYEQYF.

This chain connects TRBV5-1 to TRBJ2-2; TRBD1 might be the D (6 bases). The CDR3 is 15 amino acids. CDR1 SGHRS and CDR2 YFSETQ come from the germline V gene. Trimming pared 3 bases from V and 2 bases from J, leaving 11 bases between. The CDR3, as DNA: TGCGCCAGCAGCTCTCAGGGACATAACACCGGGGAGCTGTTTTTT. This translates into CASSSQGHNTGELFF. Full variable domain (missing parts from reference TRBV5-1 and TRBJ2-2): KAGVTQTPRYLIKTRGQQVTLSCSPISGHRSVSWYQQTPGQGLQFLFEYFSETQRNKGNFPGRFSGRQFSNSRSEMNVSTLELGDSALYLCASSSQGHNTGELFFGEGSRLTVL.

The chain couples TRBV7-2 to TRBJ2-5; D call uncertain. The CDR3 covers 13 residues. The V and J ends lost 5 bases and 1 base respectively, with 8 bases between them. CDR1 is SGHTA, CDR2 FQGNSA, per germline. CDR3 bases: TGTGCCAGCAGCGCCCGGTCCCAAGAGACCCAGTACTTC. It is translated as CASSARSQETQYF.

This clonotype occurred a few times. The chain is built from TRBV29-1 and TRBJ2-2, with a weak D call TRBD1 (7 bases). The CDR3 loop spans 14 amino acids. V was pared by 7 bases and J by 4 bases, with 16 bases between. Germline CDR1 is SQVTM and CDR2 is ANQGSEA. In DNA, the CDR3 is TGCAGCGGGAGGGACAGAGGGTTCACCGGGGAGCTGTTTTTT. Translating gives CSGRDRGFTGELFF.

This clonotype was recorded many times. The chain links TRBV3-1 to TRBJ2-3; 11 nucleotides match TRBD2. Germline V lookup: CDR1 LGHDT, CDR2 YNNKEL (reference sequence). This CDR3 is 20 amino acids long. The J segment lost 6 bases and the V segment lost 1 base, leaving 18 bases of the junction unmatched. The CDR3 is CASSQVGLAEKTTHIDTQYF. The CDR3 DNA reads TGTGCCAGCAGCCAAGTGGGACTAGCGGAGAAAACTACCCACATTGATACGCAGTATTTT.

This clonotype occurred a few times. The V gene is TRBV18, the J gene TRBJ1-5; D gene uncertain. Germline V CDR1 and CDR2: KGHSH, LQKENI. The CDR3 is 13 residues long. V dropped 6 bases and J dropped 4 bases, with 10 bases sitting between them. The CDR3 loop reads CASSMGPNQPQHF. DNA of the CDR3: TGTGCCAGCTCCATGGGCCCAAATCAGCCCCAGCATTTT.